This record covers a single T cell receptor (beta chain). What it binds is unknown. CDR3 length: 15 amino acids. Germline V gene lookup returns CDR1 SGHRS and CDR2 YFSETQ. V was cut by 4 bases and J by 0 bases, with 11 bases left in between. This sample was taken from a study of T cells in localized non-small cell lung cancer. Broader study findings: Appearing in adjacent lung were a median 57 of the top 100 tumor clones. The study found T cell clonality highest in uninvolved adjacent lung, above tumor.

Profiling relied on immunoSEQ multiplex PCR, and the TCRdb table lists in-frame clones only, not all of them. The data contain around 50,000 clones, around 86% of them seen just once; the ten biggest clones take up 2% to 3%. The receptor comes from a man aged 35-75 years with stage II lung adenocarcinoma. This chain joins TRBV5-1 and TRBJ1-3, with no clear D. The input for sequencing was PBMCs, taken before any cancer treatment. Written as DNA, the CDR3 is TGCGCCAGCAGCGCGCAAGGAGGCTCTGGAAACACCATATATTTT. Translated, it gives CASSAQGGSGNTIYF.